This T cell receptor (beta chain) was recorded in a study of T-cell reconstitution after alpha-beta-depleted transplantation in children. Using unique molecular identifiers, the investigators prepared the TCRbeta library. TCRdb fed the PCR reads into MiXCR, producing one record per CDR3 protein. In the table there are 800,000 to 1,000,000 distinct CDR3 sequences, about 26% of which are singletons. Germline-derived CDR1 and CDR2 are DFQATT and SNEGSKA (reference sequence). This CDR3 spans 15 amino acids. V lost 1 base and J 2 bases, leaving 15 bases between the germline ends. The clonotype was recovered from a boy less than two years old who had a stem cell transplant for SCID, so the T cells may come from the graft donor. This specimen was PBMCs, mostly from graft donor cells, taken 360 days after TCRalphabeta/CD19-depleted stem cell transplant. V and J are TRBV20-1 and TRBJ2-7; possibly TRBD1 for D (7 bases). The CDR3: CSARGARDRAYEQYF. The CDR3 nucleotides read TGCAGTGCTAGAGGAGCGCGGGACAGAGCCTACGAGCAGTACTTC.